This T cell receptor beta chain was sequenced for a study of OX40 agonist ivuxolimab in advanced cancers. The assay was immunoSEQ multiplex PCR, and TCRdb's table has in-frame clones only and misses some. The sample records tens of thousands of clones, approximately 86% being singletons. Per the germline V gene, CDR1 is MNHNS and CDR2 is SASEGT. The CDR3 extends over 13 amino acids. V gave up 5 bases and J gave up 4 bases, with 11 bases separating them. This clone was seen just once. The chain links TRBV6-1 to TRBJ1-2, with a weak D call TRBD1 (5 bases). This sequence originates from an adult with an advanced solid tumor such as melanoma, head and neck, liver or kidney cancer. The source was CD4+ or CD8+ T cells sorted from blood, collected in a trial of the OX40 agonist ivuxolimab. DNA of the CDR3: TGTGCCAGCAGTTGGACAACAAGCTATGGCTACACCTTC. Its protein product is CASSWTTSYGYTF.